The clone carrying this T cell receptor beta chain was recorded at least ten times. Its antigen is still unknown. The sample is drawn from a study of CD8+ T cells in alopecia areata. Overall study results and limits: Scalp and blood samples kept many expanded lesional clones throughout tofacitinib.

Treatment given: oral pan-JAK inhibitor, 5-10 mg twice daily. Reverse transcribed after extraction, RNA yielded cDNA as the sequencing template. Using immunoSEQ multiplex PCR, the repertoire was profiled, and TCRdb retains in-frame clones only, with some absent. Of around 290,000 clones listed, 58% are singletons. CDR1 LGHNA and CDR2 YSLEER come from the germline V gene. The CDR3 has 15 residues. V trimming: 3 bases; J trimming: 3 bases; junction bases outside the gene matches: 6. The sample was CD4+ T cells sorted from blood, taken at week 24, from a patient treated with tofacitinib. The V and J genes are TRBV4-3 and TRBJ2-5; 8 positions agree with TRBD1. The source of this sequence is a human donor with alopecia areata. CDR3 protein: CASSHDPGGKETQYF. CDR3 DNA: TGCGCCAGCAGCCATGACCCAGGGGGCAAAGAGACCCAGTACTTC.